This T cell receptor beta chain appears in the sequencing data of a study of blood T cell repertoires in COVID-19. This CDR3 has 12 residues. J gave up 5 bases and V 7 bases, and 4 bases lay outside the gene matches. Germline lookup yields CDR1 MNHNY and CDR2 SVGAGI (reference sequence). Using immunoSEQ multiplex PCR, the repertoire was profiled, and TCRdb retains in-frame clones only, with some absent. In the table there are roughly 500,000 clones, 75% to 90% of which are singletons. The rearrangement uses TRBV6-6 and TRBJ2-7; TRBD1 aligns across 8 bases. Material: peripheral blood. This sequence was found in a man aged 18 to 30 with COVID-19, enrolled during active disease. CDR3 nucleotides: TGTGCCAGCAACGGACAGGGCGACGAGCAGTACTTC. It specifies CASNGQGDEQYF.